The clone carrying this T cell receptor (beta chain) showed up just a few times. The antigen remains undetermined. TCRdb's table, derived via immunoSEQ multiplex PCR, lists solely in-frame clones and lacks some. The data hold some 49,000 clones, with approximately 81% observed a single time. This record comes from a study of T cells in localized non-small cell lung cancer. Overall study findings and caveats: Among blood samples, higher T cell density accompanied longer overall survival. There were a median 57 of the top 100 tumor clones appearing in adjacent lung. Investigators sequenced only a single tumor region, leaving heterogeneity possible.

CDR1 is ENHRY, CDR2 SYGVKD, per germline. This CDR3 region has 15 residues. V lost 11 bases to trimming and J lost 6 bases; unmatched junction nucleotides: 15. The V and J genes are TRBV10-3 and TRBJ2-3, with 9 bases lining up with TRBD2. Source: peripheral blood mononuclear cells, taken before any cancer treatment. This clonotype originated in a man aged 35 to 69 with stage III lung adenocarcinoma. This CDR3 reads CAAEGSGGPSDTQYF. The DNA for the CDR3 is TGTGCCGCCGAGGGGAGCGGGGGGCCGTCGGATACGCAGTATTTT.